The 15 T cell receptor beta chains below come from one sample, sequenced in a study of shared clonotypes between healthy human individuals. The protocol was immunoSEQ multiplex PCR, while the TCRdb copy is restricted to in-frame clones and leaves out a portion. In the table there are about 2.4 million clones, 90% to 95% of which are singletons. The sequenced sample consisted of naive CD4+ T cells sorted from blood. Subset noted: CD45RA+ positively selected. The source of these receptors is a man in his late teens or twenties in good health.

The gene calls are TRBV18 and TRBJ2-1; D might be TRBD1 (6 bases). Trimming stripped 0 bases from V and 3 bases from J, with 9 bases between. The length of the CDR3 is 15 residues. Per the germline V gene, CDR1 is KGHSH and CDR2 is LQKENI. CDR3 DNA: TGTGCCAGCTCACCACCGGCACAGGGCTACAATGAGCAGTTCTTC. Translating gives CASSPPAQGYNEQFF.

The V and J genes are TRBV9 and TRBJ2-3; 9 positions agree with TRBD1. The CDR3 is 15 amino acids. CDR1 is SGDLS and CDR2 is YYNGEE in the germline V gene. J was trimmed by 4 bases and V by 2 bases; bases with no gene match: 5. CDR3: CASSVGTGKADTQYF. The CDR3 DNA reads as TGTGCCAGCAGCGTTGGGACAGGGAAGGCAGATACGCAGTATTTT. Supplemented by reference TRBV9 and TRBJ2-3, the full variable domain reads DSGVTQTPKHLITATGQRVTLRCSPRSGDLSVYWYQQSLDQGLQFLIQYYNGEERAKGNILERFSAQQFPDLHSELNLSSLELGDSALYFCASSVGTGKADTQYFGPGTRLTVL.

Comment on this clone: The sample carries other DNA sequences with the same CDR3. The rearrangement links TRBV4-3 to TRBJ1-2; D may be TRBD1 (6 bases). Trimming shortened V by 0 bases and J by 8 bases, and 10 bases separated the two germline ends. The length of the CDR3 is 13 residues. Germline V CDR1 and CDR2: LGHNA, YSLEER. CDR3 protein: CASSQETGQGYTF. The CDR3 nucleotides read TGCGCCAGCAGCCAAGAGACAGGACAGGGCTACACCTTC.

Concerning this clone itself: The same CDR3 arises from other DNA sequences in this sample as well. The V call is TRBV10-3, the J call TRBJ2-1; no clear D. Germline lookup yields CDR1 ENHRY and CDR2 SYGVKD. V was shortened by 3 bases and J by 6 bases, with 6 bases between the two germline ends. This CDR3 spans 12 amino acids. DNA of the CDR3: TGTGCCATCAGTGACTGGGGCAATGAGCAGTTCTTC. This gives the protein CAISDWGNEQFF.

There are a few counts of this clone. The V and J genes are TRBV19 and TRBJ1-1; a possible D gene is TRBD1 (5 bases). Trimming took 9 bases from V and 1 from J, leaving 9 bases between them. The CDR3 runs to 12 residues. Germline CDR1 LNHDA, CDR2 SQIVND (reference sequence). The CDR3: CASRVANTEAFF. The DNA for the CDR3 is TGTGCCAGCAGGGTAGCGAACACTGAAGCTTTCTTT.

The sample holds a few counts of this clone. CDR3: CASSLVPEDTGELFF. The CDR3 nucleotides read TGTGCCAGCAGCTTAGTTCCAGAGGACACCGGGGAGCTGTTTTTT. The chain is built from TRBV5-4 and TRBJ2-2; no reliable D call. Germline values: CDR1 SGHNT, CDR2 YYREEE (reference sequence). The CDR3 runs to 15 residues. V lost 2 bases, J lost 3 bases, and 11 bases lay in between.

V is TRBV6-8 and J is TRBJ2-7; D gene ambiguous. V lost 8 bases and J lost 1, with 18 bases in between. CDR1 and CDR2 (germline): MNHGY, SAAAGT. The CDR3 spans 15 residues. The DNA for the CDR3 is TGTGCCAGCGGTTCATTGGCAGAGTCATCCTACGAGCAGTACTTC. Translation: CASGSLAESSYEQYF.

The genes are TRBV6-5 and TRBJ2-5; the match to TRBD1 covers 8 bases. The DNA end favors TRBJ2-7, so the J call may be wrong. CDR3 size: 15 residues. CDR1 is MNHEY, CDR2 SVGAGI, per germline. The CDR3 bases are TGTGCCAGCAGTTACTTTAGGACAGGGAGGCACGAGCAGTACTTC. This codes for CASSYFRTGRHEQYF.

The chain links TRBV27 to TRBJ1-1; D might be TRBD1 (6 bases). This CDR3 has 13 amino acids. Per the germline V gene, CDR1 is MNHEY and CDR2 is SMNVEV (reference sequence). V shed 6 bases and J shed 5 bases, with 13 bases lying between them. CDR3 protein: CASRARDKTEAFF. The CDR3, as DNA: TGTGCCAGCAGGGCTCGGGACAAGACTGAAGCTTTCTTT.

The V gene is TRBV29-1, the J gene TRBJ1-4; 9 nucleotides align to TRBD1. The CDR3 consists of 15 residues. Losses at the gene ends were 7 bases for V and 7 bases for J; bases not matched to a gene: 13. CDR1 is SQVTM, CDR2 ANQGSEA, per germline. The CDR3 coding sequence is TGCAGCGCTATTGGGACAGGGAGTCGTGTTGAAAAACTGTTTTTT. Translating gives CSAIGTGSRVEKLFF.

Note on this clone: Other nucleotide sequences in the sample specify the same CDR3. This sequence joins TRBV7-2 and TRBJ2-1; D might be TRBD2 (6 bases). Looked up from germline, CDR1 is SGHTA and CDR2 is FQGNSA. Trimming removed 3 bases at V and 3 bases at J, with 9 bases between. The length of the CDR3 is 14 residues. CDR3 protein: CASSFVGGYNEQFF. The CDR3 DNA sequence: TGTGCCAGCAGCTTTGTGGGAGGCTACAATGAGCAGTTCTTC.

The rearrangement joins TRBV19 to TRBJ1-6; no clear D. With 8 bases removed from V and 8 bases from J, the gap between germline ends came to 16 bases. CDR3 length: 14 amino acids. Germline V gives CDR1 LNHDA, CDR2 SQIVND (reference sequence). The CDR3 nucleotides are TGTGCCAGTTCTGCCCGGAGTAGGGATTCACCCCTCCACTTT. Translation gives CASSARSRDSPLHF.

V gene TRBV7-2 combines with J gene TRBJ2-7, with 11 bases lining up with TRBD2. After removal of 3 bases from V and 6 bases from J, the junction contained 7 bases not matched to a gene. Germline V lookup: CDR1 SGHTA, CDR2 FQGNSA. The CDR3 runs to 15 residues. The CDR3 DNA sequence: TGTGCCAGCAGCTTCCGAACTAGCGGGAGTGGCGAGCAGTACTTC. This codes for CASSFRTSGSGEQYF.

Only one count was recorded for this clone. The junction shows a germline mismatch at one end, possibly a read error. The chain links TRBV7-7 to TRBJ1-2; TRBD1 might be the D (5 bases). The V gene's germline CDR1 is SSHAT and CDR2 FNYEAQ (reference sequence). This CDR3 is 13 amino acids long. CDR3 residues: CASSVGVRGGYTF. The CDR3 DNA reads as TGTGCTAGCAGCGTAGGGGTAAGGGGAGGCTACACCTTC. Variable domain in full (rest from reference TRBV7-7 and TRBJ1-2): GAGVSQSPRYKVTKRGQDVTLRCDPISSHATLYWYQQALGQGPEFLTYFNYEAQPDKSGLPSDRFSAERPEGSISTLTIQRTEQRDSAMYRCASSVGVRGGYTFGSGTRLTVV.

This chain connects TRBV10-3 to TRBJ1-1; 8 bases fit TRBD1. This CDR3 has 13 residues. Germline loops: CDR1 ENHRY, CDR2 SYGVKD. Trimming cost V 4 bases and J 7 bases; bases outside gene matches: 5. The CDR3 DNA follows: TGTGCCATCAGTGGGCAGGGGGCTGGTGAAGCTTTCTTT. Its protein is CAISGQGAGEAFF.